Only a few counts were recorded for the clone carrying this T cell receptor (beta chain). Only in-frame clones appear in the TCRdb table, and some are missing; sequencing was by immunoSEQ multiplex PCR. This table holds under 200,000 clones, under 85% found once. The data were taken from a study of blood T cell repertoires in COVID-19. Study as a whole: PBMCs, B-cell-depleted T cells, or T cells provided the cDNA or gDNA that made up the material.

The germline CDR1 and CDR2 sequences are SEHNR and FQNEAQ (reference sequence). The CDR3 contains 14 residues. Trimming stripped 1 base from V and 4 bases from J, with 8 bases between. The rearrangement uses TRBV7-9 and TRBJ1-5; TRBD1 is a possible D gene (6 bases). The sample was peripheral blood. The receptor was isolated from a man in his 60s who had recovered from COVID-19. CDR3 in DNA: TGTGCCAGCAGCTTAGAGGACAGAAATCAGCCCCAGCATTTT. This translates into CASSLEDRNQPQHF.